This T cell receptor beta chain was captured by sequencing in a study of type 1 and type 2 diabetes patients. Study-wide context: From PBMCs, CD4+ and CD8+ T cells were isolated by magnetic microbeads.

This clonotype appeared once. The CDR3 is 17 amino acids. Germline V lookup: CDR1 SGHAT, CDR2 FQDESV (reference sequence). The V gene lost 6 bases and the J gene lost 4 bases, with 19 bases spanning the gap. Amplification started from genomic DNA. The TCR beta CDR3 region was amplified using 30 forward and 13 reverse primers. MiXCR, applied by TCRdb to the multiplex PCR reads, yields one record per CDR3 protein. The sample contains a few hundred thousand distinct CDR3 sequences, over 45% of which appear only once. Sequenced: peripheral blood mononuclear cells (PBMCs). This sequence joins TRBV11-1 and TRBJ2-6; D gene ambiguous. The receptor was isolated from a man younger than 30 with type 2 diabetes. The CDR3 coding sequence is TGTGCCAGCAGAGAGAAGGGTCCATTCTCAGGGGCCAACGTCCTGACTTTC. Amino acid sequence: CASREKGPFSGANVLTF.